These T cell receptor beta chains were read from a single sample in a study of graft-versus-host responses after intestinal transplantation. What these receptors recognize is not known. The data were produced by immunoSEQ multiplex PCR, yet TCRdb's version contains in-frame clones alone and is incomplete. The table shows about 71,000 clones, with less than 95% occurring only once. The sequenced sample was unstimulated CD8+ T cells sorted from spleen or lymph node cells, obtained before intestinal transplant. These receptor sequences come from a human donor who received an intestinal transplant. Each CDR3 is given with its conserved first and last residue. The D gene is left open where the match is weak. A clone size is listed for some rows: how often the clone was seen (once, few, many), or a class if it is expanded.

. | . | TRBJ1-4 | 14 | TRBV4-1 | TGCGCCAGCAGCCAAGACCACACCAATGAAAAACTGTTTTTT | CASSQDHTNEKLFF
. | . | TRBJ2-7 | 17 | TRBV2 | TGTGCCAGCAGTGAAATTTCCCCCACGGCAGGGTCCCACGAGCAGTACTTC | CASSEISPTAGSHEQYF
. | . | TRBJ2-3 | 15 | TRBV19 | TGTGCCAGTAGTATCACAGGTACTAGCACAGATACGCAGTATTTT | CASSITGTSTDTQYF
TRBD1 | . | TRBJ1-6 | 15 | TRBV5-4 | TGTGCCAGCAGCCCCAAACAGGGGAGTCATTCACCCCTCCACTTT | CASSPKQGSHSPLHF
TRBD1 | once | TRBJ1-1 | 16 | TRBV9 | TGTGCCAGCCGCAGCCCGGGACAGGGGGCCGGCACTGAAGCTTTCTTT | CASRSPGQGAGTEAFF
TRBD2 | . | TRBJ2-5 | 15 | TRBV9 | TGTGCCAGCAGCGTAGGGTCGGGGGGAGAAGAGACCCAGTACTTC | CASSVGSGGEETQYF
. | . | TRBJ1-6 | 18 | TRBV27 | TGTGCCAGCAGCCTATCGGGGGGGGCGGTCTCCTATAATTCACCCCTCCACTTT | CASSLSGGAVSYNSPLHF
. | once | TRBJ1-2 | 13 | TRBV9 | TGTGCCAGCAGCGTGGGGGGGGCCGATGGCTACACCTTC | CASSVGGADGYTF
TRBD1 | . | TRBJ2-7 | 15 | TRBV9 | TGTGCCAGCAGCGAAGGGACAGGGGCCGGATACGAGCAGTACTTC | CASSEGTGAGYEQYF
TRBD2 | once | TRBJ2-7 | 16 | TRBV9 | TGTGCCAGCAGCCCCAGACTAGCGGGGGGGTCTTACGAGCAGTACTTC | CASSPRLAGGSYEQYF
. | . | TRBJ1-1 | 14 | TRBV27 | TGTGCCAGCAGCCGAGACCCAGGGTCCACTGAAGCTTTCTTT | CASSRDPGSTEAFF
. | . | TRBJ1-1 | 14 | TRBV19 | TGTGCCAGTAACACGGGACACCCGAACACTGAAGCTTTCTTT | CASNTGHPNTEAFF
TRBD2 | . | TRBJ2-5 | 13 | TRBV13 | TGTGCCAGCAGTCGGGGGGTGGAGGAGACCCAGTACTTC | CASSRGVEETQYF
TRBD1 | . | TRBJ2-7 | 14 | TRBV7-6 | TGTGCCAGCAGCGAACGGGACAGAACCTACGAGCAGTACTTC | CASSERDRTYEQYF
. | . | TRBJ2-3 | 15 | TRBV13 | TGTGCCAGCAGCTCGGGGGTCGGGAGTCCAGATACGCAGTATTTT | CASSSGVGSPDTQYF
. | . | TRBJ1-6 | 14 | TRBV7-3 | TGTGCCAGCAGCCTGGGACTGATTAATTCACCCCTCCACTTT | CASSLGLINSPLHF
. | . | TRBJ2-7 | 19 | TRBV4-2 | TGTGCCAGCAGCCAAGTACTATTTCGTCCCGAGGGAATCGAGTACGAGCAGTACTTC | CASSQVLFRPEGIEYEQYF
. | . | TRBJ1-1 | 13 | TRBV27 | TGTGCCAGCAGTTTAGTCGGTAACACTGAAGCTTTCTTT | CASSLVGNTEAFF
TRBD1 | . | TRBJ1-2 | 13 | TRBV19 | TGTGCCAGTAGCCCTGGACAGGGCTATGGCTACACCTTC | CASSPGQGYGYTF
. | . | TRBJ2-1 | 11 | TRBV27 | TGTGCCAGCAGTTTAGGACTAGAGCAGTTCTTC | CASSLGLEQFF
TRBD2 | once | TRBJ2-1 | 14 | TRBV2 | TGTGCCAGCAGTGGGGCGGGGGGGAACAATGAGCAGTTCTTC | CASSGAGGNNEQFF
. | . | TRBJ2-5 | 12 | TRBV25-1 | TGTGCCAGCAGCACAGGTTTCGAGACCCAGTACTTC | CASSTGFETQYF
. | . | TRBJ2-5 | 16 | TRBV27 | TGTGCCAGCAGTAAAAACCAGCCAGCAGGGGGGGAGACCCAGTACTTC | CASSKNQPAGGETQYF
. | . | TRBJ1-2 | 13 | TRBV6-1 | TGTGCCAGCAGTGAGTTCAGTAACTATGGCTACACCTTC | CASSEFSNYGYTF
TRBD1 | . | TRBJ2-1 | 17 | TRBV19 | TGTGCCAGTAGTATAGACCCGGGACAGGGATTTTTCGATGAGCAGTTCTTC | CASSIDPGQGFFDEQFF
TRBD2 | . | TRBJ2-7 | 15 | TRBV18 | TGTGCCAGCTCACCTACAACTAGCGGGGCGTACGAGCAGTACTTC | CASSPTTSGAYEQYF
. | . | TRBJ2-3 | 14 | TRBV25-1 | TGTGCCAGCACCCCGGGGGTTAGCACAGATACGCAGTATTTT | CASTPGVSTDTQYF
TRBD2 | . | TRBJ2-1 | 19 | TRBV13 | TGTGCCAGCAGCCACGCCGGACTAGCGGGGGGAGGATCCTACAATGAGCAGTTCTTC | CASSHAGLAGGGSYNEQFF
. | . | TRBJ2-2 | 16 | TRBV6-5 | TGTGCCAGCAGTTACTCGGGAGCTCAAAACACCGGGGAGCTGTTTTTT | CASSYSGAQNTGELFF
. | once | TRBJ1-5 | 15 | TRBV7-8 | TGTGCCAGCAGCGCGGACAGATTTAGCAATCAGCCCCAGCATTTT | CASSADRFSNQPQHF
. | few | TRBJ1-1 | 12 | TRBV25-1 | TGTGCCAGCAGCGTTGGGAGCACTGAAGCTTTCTTT | CASSVGSTEAFF
. | . | TRBJ2-2 | 15 | TRBV9 | TGTGCCAGCAGCGTAGGCGGAGAGAACACCGGGGAGCTGTTTTTT | CASSVGGENTGELFF
TRBD1 | . | TRBJ2-7 | 14 | TRBV11-2 | TGTGCCAGCAGCTTAGATCGGGACAGAGGCGAGCAGTACTTC | CASSLDRDRGEQYF
. | few | TRBJ1-1 | 12 | TRBV4-1 | TGCGCCAGCGTAGGGGAGAACACTGAAGCTTTCTTT | CASVGENTEAFF
. | few | TRBJ2-1 | 13 | TRBV2 | TGTGCCAGCAGGCCCAGACTCGACAATGAGCAGTTCTTC | CASRPRLDNEQFF
TRBD2 | once | TRBJ2-7 | 16 | TRBV11-2 | TGTGCCAGCAGCTTATCGACTAGCGGGGGCCTCTACGAGCAGTACTTC | CASSLSTSGGLYEQYF
TRBD1 | . | TRBJ1-6 | 16 | TRBV4-1 | TGCGCCAGCAGCTCACAGGGGGCTTCCGATAATTCACCCCTCCACTTT | CASSSQGASDNSPLHF
. | . | TRBJ2-1 | 14 | TRBV5-6 | TGTGCCAGCAGCCGGGGGAGCTCCTACAATGAGCAGTTCTTC | CASSRGSSYNEQFF
TRBD1 | . | TRBJ2-1 | 15 | TRBV27 | TGTGCCAGCAGTACCGGGACAGGGGGCTCAAATGAGCAGTTCTTC | CASSTGTGGSNEQFF
. | once | TRBJ1-3 | 17 | TRBV7-8 | TGTGCCAGCAGCTTAGTATTGTGGGGGGGAAGTGGAAACACCATATATTTT | CASSLVLWGGSGNTIYF
. | . | TRBJ1-2 | 14 | TRBV9 | TGTGCCAGCAGCGTAGGGGGAGAATCCTATGGCTACACCTTC | CASSVGGESYGYTF
. | . | TRBJ2-7 | 16 | TRBV7-8 | TGTGCCAGCAGCTTAAGGCTACAGGCTGGCTACTACGAGCAGTACTTC | CASSLRLQAGYYEQYF
TRBD1 | . | TRBJ2-3 | 16 | TRBV9 | TGTGCCAGCAGCGTAGCGGGACAGTCGATCACAGATACGCAGTATTTT | CASSVAGQSITDTQYF
. | . | TRBJ2-3 | 15 | TRBV4-1 | TGCGCCAGCAGCGCCCAGCTGGGGCACACAGATACGCAGTATTTT | CASSAQLGHTDTQYF
. | . | TRBJ2-5 | 16 | TRBV7-2 | TGTGCCAGCAGCTTAGGCGACAGGTTGATAGGGGAGACCCAGTACTTC | CASSLGDRLIGETQYF
TRBD1 | . | TRBJ1-6 | 17 | TRBV27 | TGTGCCAGCACCCCGGGACAGCTCCTTGGGTGGAATTCACCCCTCCACTTT | CASTPGQLLGWNSPLHF
TRBD1 | . | TRBJ2-3 | 14 | TRBV4-1 | TGCGCCAGCAGCCGGGCGACAGGGCCAGATACGCAGTATTTT | CASSRATGPDTQYF
. | few | TRBJ2-1 | 14 | TRBV6-5 | TGTGCCAGCAGTTACCGGGGCTCCTACAATGAGCAGTTCTTC | CASSYRGSYNEQFF
. | . | TRBJ1-2 | 14 | TRBV7-9 | TGTGCCAGCAGCCAACCGGGATCCAACTATGGCTACACCTTC | CASSQPGSNYGYTF
. | . | TRBJ1-3 | 15 | TRBV15 | TGTGCCACCAGCAGAGATTGGGGGGTCGGAAACACCATATATTTT | CATSRDWGVGNTIYF
. | . | TRBJ2-1 | 16 | TRBV19 | TGTGCCAGTAGTATAGATCAGGGGACACAGTACAATGAGCAGTTCTTC | CASSIDQGTQYNEQFF
. | . | TRBJ2-7 | 13 | TRBV11-2 | TGTGCCAGCAGCTTGAGCGACGCCTACGAGCAGTACTTC | CASSLSDAYEQYF
. | . | TRBJ1-1 | 13 | TRBV27 | TGTGCCAGCAGTTGGATGGGGCCCACTGAAGCTTTCTTT | CASSWMGPTEAFF
. | . | TRBJ2-7 | 14 | TRBV9 | TGTGCCAGCAGCCCACGGGACTCCGGCTACGAGCAGTACTTC | CASSPRDSGYEQYF
TRBD1 | once | TRBJ1-1 | 14 | TRBV9 | TGTGCCAGCAGCGTAGGGGACAGCAACACTGAAGCTTTCTTT | CASSVGDSNTEAFF